The 29 T cell receptor beta chains below all came from one sample that was sequenced in a study of T cell responses to AZD1222 COVID-19 vaccine. The data were produced by immunoSEQ multiplex PCR, yet TCRdb's version contains in-frame clones alone and is incomplete. This sample has 69,000 or so clones, with roughly nine tenths found just once. Sequenced material: peripheral blood, taken 28 days after the second AZD1222 dose. Receptor source: an adult who received the AZD1222 COVID-19 vaccine.

The V gene is TRBV12-3 or TRBV12-4, the J gene TRBJ1-5; D is uncertain. V shed 1 base and J shed 6 bases, with 4 bases lying between them. The CDR3 covers 12 residues. The CDR3 sequence is CASSLGPQPQHF. The CDR3 DNA follows: TGTGCCAGCAGTTTAGGTCCTCAGCCCCAGCATTTT.

The chain combines TRBV7-8 with TRBJ2-7; TRBD2 aligns across 10 bases. CDR3 length: 17 amino acids. V shed 0 bases and J 4 bases; nucleotides not matched to a gene: 9. Germline CDR1 SGHVS, CDR2 FQNEAQ. CDR3 sequence reads: CASSLASASGSFYEQYF. DNA for the CDR3: TGTGCCAGCAGCTTAGCGTCTGCTAGCGGGAGTTTTTACGAGCAGTACTTC.

The V gene is TRBV7-2, the J gene TRBJ1-2; D possibly corresponds to TRBD1 (5 bases). Germline values: CDR1 SGHTA, CDR2 FQGNSA. There are 16 residues in the CDR3. V was clipped by 2 bases and J by 7 bases, with 20 bases between them. The CDR3 nucleotides read TGTGCCAGCAGCTTAAGGTTTGGCGGTGGGGGAAGTGGCTACACCTTC. It is translated as CASSLRFGGGGSGYTF.

This clone was seen a single time. The J gene is TRBJ1-5, the V gene TRBV6-1; D is perhaps TRBD1 (5 bases). The ends were cut back, 1 base at V and 4 bases at J, with 11 bases in the middle. Germline V gene data show CDR1 as MNHNS and CDR2 as SASEGT. This CDR3 spans 15 amino acids. The CDR3: CASSEVGRGNQPQHF. CDR3 DNA: TGTGCCAGCAGTGAAGTGGGACGAGGAAATCAGCCCCAGCATTTT.

This clone appeared once. The V gene is TRBV7-8, the J gene TRBJ1-1; maybe TRBD1 (5 bases). The CDR3 sequence is 16 residues long. Trimming cost V 5 bases and J 1 base, with 17 bases left between them. Germline V lookup: CDR1 SGHVS, CDR2 FQNEAQ. The CDR3 DNA reads as TGTGCCAGCAGCCCTAGGGTGGGCACAGGGAACACTGAAGCTTTCTTT. Protein product: CASSPRVGTGNTEAFF.

This chain joins TRBV28 and TRBJ1-1; no firm D call. The CDR3 contains 14 residues. CDR1 is MDHEN and CDR2 is SYDVKM in the germline V gene. V lost 10 bases, J lost 1 base, and 16 bases lay in between. CDR3 sequence: CATKPLAPNTEAFF. CDR3 nucleotide sequence: TGTGCCACCAAACCTCTCGCCCCGAACACTGAAGCTTTCTTT.

This sequence joins TRBV3-1 (or the pseudogene TRBV3-2) and TRBJ1-3; D is unclear. Trimming left V 3 bases short and J 9 bases short, with 9 bases between. The CDR3 is made up of 12 amino acids. Germline lookup yields CDR1 LGHDT and CDR2 YNNKEL (reference sequence). In DNA form, the CDR3 reads TGTGCCAGCAGCCACCGCCAGCCCACCATATATTTT. Translated: CASSHRQPTIYF.

The genes are TRBV24-1 and TRBJ2-7; weak D call: TRBD2 (5 bases). Germline loops: CDR1 KGHDR, CDR2 SFDVKD. The V end was cut by 0 bases, the J end by 2 bases, with 16 bases between. The CDR3 is 17 residues long. The CDR3 protein is CATSDLQDLYTTYEQYF. CDR3 bases: TGTGCCACCAGTGATTTGCAGGACTTATATACTACCTACGAGCAGTACTTC.

This clone was counted between two and nine times. This chain uses TRBV4-3 with TRBJ1-1, with unresolved D. Germline loops: CDR1 LGHNA, CDR2 YSLEER. The CDR3 consists of 15 residues. The V end lost 0 bases, the J end lost 3 bases, and 11 bases lay between the germline ends. CDR3 sequence: CASSQEGKRDTEAFF. DNA for the CDR3: TGCGCCAGCAGCCAAGAAGGAAAACGGGACACTGAAGCTTTCTTT.

The V and J genes are TRBV21-1 and TRBJ1-6; TRBD1, the D gene given by the table, was not confirmed from the DNA. TRBV21-1 is termed a pseudogene. CDR3 length equals 16 residues. The DNA for the CDR3 is TGTGCCAGACCCACGGGTGGGGACAGGGAAAATTCACCCCTCCACTTT. Residues: CARPTGGDRENSPLHF.

The V and J genes are TRBV29-1 and TRBJ1-1; a weak D match, TRBD1 (5 bases). The germline CDR1 and CDR2 sequences are SQVTM and ANQGSEA. Trimming took off 3 bases at V and 5 bases at J, with 10 bases between the two ends. The CDR3 is 12 residues long. Written as DNA, the CDR3 is TGCAGCGTTGACAGGGTTGGGACTGAAGCTTTCTTT. It specifies CSVDRVGTEAFF.

The chain joins TRBV27 to TRBJ1-4, with 8 bases aligning to TRBD1. Unmatched junction bases numbered 7, after V lost 6 bases and J lost 4 bases. The V gene's germline CDR1 is MNHEY and CDR2 SMNVEV (reference sequence). CDR3 length: 15 amino acids. CDR3 DNA: TGTGCCAGCAGACGGCAGGGGGCAGGTAATGAAAAACTGTTTTTT. Encoded protein: CASRRQGAGNEKLFF.

The CDR3: CASSEFQTTAAFF. The CDR3 nucleotides are TGCGCCAGCAGTGAGTTTCAAACTACGGCAGCTTTCTTT. The chain has TRBV10-2 and TRBJ1-1; D call uncertain. V lost 1 base, J lost 10 bases, and 13 bases lay in between. Germline CDR1 reads WSHSY; CDR2 reads SAAADI. The CDR3 is 13 amino acids.

The V gene is TRBV19, the J gene TRBJ2-1; maybe TRBD2 (5 bases). V was pared by 6 bases and J by 10 bases, with 16 bases between. This CDR3 contains 13 residues. In germline, CDR1 is LNHDA, CDR2 SQIVND (reference sequence). The CDR3 here is CASSIQSSDEQFF. The CDR3 nucleotides are TGTGCCAGTAGCATCCAAAGTAGCGACGAGCAGTTCTTC.

The chain recombines TRBV6-6 with TRBJ1-1; D perhaps matches TRBD1 (5 bases). Germline V CDR1 and CDR2: MNHNY, SVGAGI (reference sequence). The CDR3 is 13 residues long. V was cut by 8 bases and J by 6 bases, with 16 bases left in between. The CDR3 DNA is TGTGCCAGCCTGGGAGGGGTCCCTCCTGAAGCTTTCTTT. It yields the protein CASLGGVPPEAFF.

This rearrangement joins TRBV18 to TRBJ2-7; D call uncertain. CDR3 size: 15 residues. The V gene's germline CDR1 is KGHSH and CDR2 LQKENI. V was cut by 2 bases and J by 5 bases, with 16 bases left in between. CDR3: CASSPYSWSQNEQYF. DNA of the CDR3: TGTGCCAGCTCACCATATTCCTGGTCTCAGAACGAGCAGTACTTC. The full variable domain, with the rest looked up from reference TRBV18 and TRBJ2-7, is NAGVMQNPRHLVRRRGQEARLRCSPMKGHSHVYWYRQLPEEGLKFMVYLQKENIIDESGMPKERFSAEFPKEGPSILRIQQVVRGDSAAYFCASSPYSWSQNEQYFGPGTRLTVT.

This chain joins TRBV6-5 and TRBJ1-6; the match to TRBD1 covers 7 bases. This CDR3 region has 16 residues. With 3 bases clipped from V and 7 bases from J, the junction kept 9 bases outside the gene matches. CDR1 and CDR2 (germline): MNHEY, SVGAGI. CDR3 protein: CASSYGGTAGNSPLHF. CDR3 in DNA: TGTGCCAGCAGTTATGGGGGGACAGCTGGAAATTCACCCCTCCACTTT.

The CDR3 reads CAGRTSGHNEQFF. The CDR3, as DNA: TGTGCCGGACGGACTAGCGGGCATAATGAGCAGTTCTTC. The J gene is TRBJ2-1, the V gene TRBV28; 11 nucleotides match TRBD2. CDR1 MDHEN and CDR2 SYDVKM come from the germline V gene. This CDR3 has 13 residues. V lost 11 bases, J lost 7 bases, and 7 bases stayed unmatched.

This chain joins TRBV7-3 and TRBJ2-7; no clear D. Germline V gene sequence: CDR1 SGHTA, CDR2 FQGTGA. The V end was cut by 1 base, the J end by 1 base, with 11 bases between. The length of the CDR3 is 15 residues. CDR3 DNA: TGTGCCAGCAGCTTAAGAAGCGACGGTTCCTACGAGCAGTACTTC. This codes for CASSLRSDGSYEQYF.

The chain recombines TRBV10-3 with TRBJ2-3; weak D call: TRBD1 (6 bases). Trimming removed 2 bases from V and 0 bases from J, with 15 bases in between. This CDR3 has 17 residues. Germline V CDR1 and CDR2: ENHRY, SYGVKD. CDR3 protein: CAISESKGGPSTDTQYF. In nucleotides, the CDR3 is TGTGCCATCAGTGAGAGTAAAGGGGGACCTAGCACAGATACGCAGTATTTT.

This chain joins TRBV19 and TRBJ1-2, with a weak D call TRBD1 (5 bases). The CDR3 totals 12 residues. Germline loops: CDR1 LNHDA, CDR2 SQIVND (reference sequence). The V end lost 8 bases, the J end lost 2 bases, and 9 bases lay between the germline ends. The CDR3 is CASSGRNYGYTF. The CDR3 region has the DNA TGTGCCAGTTCGGGACGGAACTATGGCTACACCTTC.

In its sample, this clone was seen a few times. This chain joins TRBV24-1 and TRBJ2-5; TRBD1 might be the D (5 bases). CDR1 is KGHDR and CDR2 is SFDVKD in the germline V gene. Trimming took off 5 bases at V and 2 bases at J, with 14 bases between the two ends. The CDR3 contains 15 residues. The CDR3 DNA sequence: TGTGCCACCAGTGGTTCTGGGGCGTCACAAGAGACCCAGTACTTC. Translated, it gives CATSGSGASQETQYF.

The chain uses TRBV2 and TRBJ1-2; D uncertain. The CDR3 is made up of 14 amino acids. Trimming cost V 6 bases and J 4 bases, with 15 bases left between them. The germline CDR1 and CDR2 sequences are SNHLY and FYNNEI. The CDR3 region has the DNA TGTGCCAGCAGCGCCCAATTAGGCGGCTATGGCTACACCTTC. This translates into CASSAQLGGYGYTF.

The rearrangement joins TRBV18 to TRBJ2-7; 9 positions match TRBD2. The CDR3 totals 15 residues. The germline V gene encodes CDR1 KGHSH and CDR2 LQKENI. Trimming took 2 bases from V and 2 from J; bases not matched to a gene: 4. The CDR3 reads CASSPGSGRTYEQYF. The CDR3 nucleotides read TGTGCCAGCTCACCAGGTAGCGGGAGAACCTACGAGCAGTACTTC.

V gene TRBV12-5 combines with J gene TRBJ2-1, with 7 bases aligning to TRBD2. The CDR3 has 15 amino acids. Germline CDR1 is LGHNT and CDR2 is FRNRAP. With V trimmed by 5 bases and J by 0 bases, 4 bases remained unmatched. This chain's CDR3 is CASGRSGASYNEQFF. The DNA for the CDR3 is TGTGCTAGTGGTCGGAGCGGGGCCTCCTACAATGAGCAGTTCTTC.

The gene calls are TRBV5-5 and TRBJ1-3, with a possible D match to TRBD1 (6 bases). This CDR3 comprises 15 residues. Looked up from germline, CDR1 is SGHKS and CDR2 is YYEKEE (reference sequence). V shed 3 bases and J shed 4 bases, with 14 bases lying between them. The CDR3 loop reads CASSWVGGVGNTIYF. As DNA, the CDR3 is TGTGCCAGCAGCTGGGTCGGGGGCGTGGGAAACACCATATATTTT.

CDR3 coding DNA: TGTGCCAGCAGCTTAGATCGGACTAGCGTTCGCGAGCAGTACTTC. As protein: CASSLDRTSVREQYF. The chain couples TRBV7-3 to TRBJ2-7, with 9 bases fitting TRBD2. CDR1 is SGHTA, CDR2 FQGTGA, per germline. Germline trimming cut 2 bases from V and 6 bases from J; bases unmatched to any gene: 8. The CDR3 spans 15 residues.

The chain uses TRBV7-9 and TRBJ2-1, with TRBD2 matching over 13 bases. This CDR3 contains 16 residues. V shed 3 bases, J shed 3 bases, and the junction held 2 bases outside the gene matches. In germline, CDR1 is SEHNR, CDR2 FQNEAQ (reference sequence). The CDR3 loop reads CASSLWTSGSYNEQFF. Written as DNA, the CDR3 is TGTGCCAGCAGCTTGTGGACTAGCGGGAGCTACAATGAGCAGTTCTTC.

This clone was recorded once. The rearrangement uses TRBV6-5 and TRBJ1-1; TRBD1 matches at 7 bases. Per germline, CDR1 MNHEY and CDR2 SVGAGI. The CDR3 has 15 amino acids. V shed 2 bases, J shed 1 base, and the junction held 4 bases outside the gene matches. DNA for the CDR3: TGTGCCAGCAGTTACGTGACAGGGAGGAACACTGAAGCTTTCTTT. Translation gives CASSYVTGRNTEAFF.